This T cell receptor (beta chain) was sequenced during a study of a mutant IDH1 vaccine in newly diagnosed glioma. Across the study: Of treated patients, around 62% were men and about 38% women, averaging around 39 years. Points from the study as a whole: Patients showed vaccine-induced immune responses at a rate of 90% to 95%.

Time point meaning: baseline, week 1 (first vaccination visit). Indicated treatment: pre-vaccination baseline after standard-of-care therapy. Donors' newly diagnosed IDH1-mutant WHO grade 3 or 4 astrocytomas lacked nuclear ATRX. Libraries were prepared by immunoSEQ multiplex PCR; TCRdb keeps only in-frame clonotypes and omits some of them. The sample includes under 65,000 clones, over 60% of them seen just once. On this clone itself: The antigen is unknown.

The V gene's germline CDR1 is SGHRS and CDR2 YFSETQ. Trimming removed 4 bases from V and 11 bases from J, with 18 bases in between. There are 13 residues in the CDR3. The receptor's source is a middle-aged woman with glioma. This specimen consisted of PBMCs, obtained from a glioma patient treated with radiotherapy, temozolomide or both. This rearrangement joins TRBV5-1 to TRBJ1-1; D might be TRBD1 (5 bases). This chain's CDR3 is CASSQKDRDRAFF. Here the CDR3 DNA reads TGCGCCAGCAGCCAAAAGGACCGGGACCGGGCTTTCTTT.